This record concerns one T cell receptor (beta chain) sequence. There is no known antigen for this receptor. There are no base qualities to consult, and no much larger clone falls within one base. This record comes from a study of OX40 agonist ivuxolimab in advanced cancers. Regarding the complete study: Ivuxolimab was a fully human IgG2 agonistic monoclonal antibody targeting the costimulatory receptor OX40 (CD134). Intravenous ivuxolimab was administered to patients every 2 weeks at six dose levels: 0.01, 0.1, 0.3, 1.5, 3 and 10 mg/kg. Of the roughly 52 patients in dose escalation, around 19 had hepatocellular carcinoma, approximately 15 had melanoma, 9 had renal cell carcinoma and 9 had head and neck cancer. The dose-escalation cohort was roughly 83% male with a mean age of approximately 60 years, ranging from about 23 to 85. Prior anti-PD-1, anti-PD-L1 or anti-CTLA-4 therapy was permitted, and checkpoint inhibitors had been received by roughly 42% of dose-escalation patients. Three dose-escalation patients achieved partial responses, one with hepatocellular carcinoma and two with cutaneous melanoma. The point of sequencing TCRbeta in the periphery was to test whether ivuxolimab changed TCR sequence diversity and drove clonal T-cell expansion. The paper describes the monotherapy dose-escalation part (N = 52 patients) of the phase I trial of ivuxolimab. Broad study findings and their caveats: In the 0.1-3.0 mg/kg groups, partial responders were among the patients with the lowest normalized peripheral clonal expansion, particularly in CD8+ T cells. After ivuxolimab, more expanded clones were found on average in CD8+ T cells than in CD4+ T cells. Which antigens the clonally expanded peripheral T cells were specific for was not determined. At doses of 0.1 to 3.0 mg/kg, clonal expansion of both CD4+ and CD8+ T cells in blood was seen between baseline and week 6. Low levels of normalized T-cell clonal expansion were also seen in some patients who did not respond.

For sequencing of the TCRbeta CDR3 region, genomic DNA was extracted from the sorted cells. TCRbeta CDR3 regions were sequenced using the immunoSEQ Assay. Entries here come from immuneACCESS through TCRdb and include only in-frame sequences with V and J called. Some clones fail to appear in such tables; in the studies checked, an unresolved V gene covers under half of the shortfall, and the cause of the remainder is unknown. The sample table records 98,000 or so clones; about 85% of these occur just once. The ten top clones hold 0.82% of the sample. The trial excluded patients who had a history of autoimmune disease or who were on systemic immunosuppression. Peripheral blood for TCR sequencing was collected from all dose cohorts at baseline, on cycle 4 day 1, and on cycle 7 day 1. Samples came from an open-label, multicenter, first-in-human phase I dose-escalation trial of ivuxolimab. Adults with locally advanced or metastatic melanoma, renal cell carcinoma, hepatocellular carcinoma or head and neck squamous cell carcinoma were enrolled in the trial. CD4+ and CD8+ T cells were sorted separately from peripheral blood before TCR sequencing.

The source material was CD4+ or CD8+ T cells sorted from blood, sampled in a trial of the OX40 agonist ivuxolimab. The TCR was taken from an adult with an advanced solid tumor such as melanoma, head and neck, liver or kidney cancer.

The sequenced DNA: TGTGCCAGCAGCGCGGGACCCAGAGAGCAGTTCTTC. Its protein is CASSAGPREQFF. This chain is built from TRBV2 and TRBJ2-1; TRBD2 could be the D gene, as 6 bases match. The CDR3 runs 12 residues from the cysteine to the phenylalanine. The CDR3 DNA has 36 bases and is translated from base 1. V is reduced by 6 bases and J by 10 bases, leaving a spacing of 13 bases between them. CDR1 and CDR2 were assigned from the germline V gene as SNHLY and FYNNEI.